This TCR beta chain stems from a study of T cells expressing NK-cell markers. Study overall: Sorted CD3+CD56-NKG2C+, CD3+CD56+NKG2C+ and CD3+CD56+NKG2C- T cells supplied the TCR beta repertoires.

Overall study findings and caveats: Nothing established the HCMV specificity of expanded NKG2C+ T cell clones. In about six donors, dominant CD3+CD56+NKG2C+ clones formed about 1.0-7.5% of CD8+ cells.

Libraries used 5'RACE template switching adding universal primer site and UMIs. TCRdb processed the 5' RACE reads again and assigns one entry to each CDR3 protein, with no DNA. This specimen shows about 380,000 distinct CDR3 sequences; the ten leading clones hold around 5.3%. The CDR3 is made up of 15 amino acids. CDR1 and CDR2 (germline): MDHEN, SYDVKM. As concerns this clonotype: Antigen unknown.

The TCR sequence derives from a man between 18 and 69 years old in good health. The chain has TRBV28 and TRBJ1-1; TCRdb reports TRBD1, a call that lacks DNA to check it against. The specimen sequenced was blood T cells: a sorted CD56 or NKG2C T cell subset, CD4+ or CD8+ T cells, or bulk PBMC T cells (not recorded which). CDR3 sequence reads: CASSPGTASSTEAFF.